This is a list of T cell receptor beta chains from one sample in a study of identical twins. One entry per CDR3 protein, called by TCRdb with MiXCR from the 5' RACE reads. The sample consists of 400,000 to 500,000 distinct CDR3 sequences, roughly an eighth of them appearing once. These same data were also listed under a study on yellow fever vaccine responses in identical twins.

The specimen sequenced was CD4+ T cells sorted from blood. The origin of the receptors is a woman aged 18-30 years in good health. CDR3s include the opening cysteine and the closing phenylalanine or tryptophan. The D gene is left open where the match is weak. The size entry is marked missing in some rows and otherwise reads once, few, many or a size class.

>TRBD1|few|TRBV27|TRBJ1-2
CASSLTGNGYTF
TGTGCCAGCAGTTTGACAGGGAATGGCTACACCTTC
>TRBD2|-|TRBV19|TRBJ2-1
CASSSGAGGFYNEQFF
TGTGCCAGTAGTTCAGGAGCGGGGGGTTTCTACAATGAGCAGTTCTTC
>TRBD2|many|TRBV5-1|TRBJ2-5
CASSLGLAGETQYF
TGCGCCAGCAGCTTAGGACTAGCGGGAGAGACCCAGTACTTC
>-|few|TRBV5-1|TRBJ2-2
CASSFIPGSANTGELFF
TGCGCCAGCAGCTTCATTCCCGGTTCCGCGAACACCGGGGAGCTGTTTTTT
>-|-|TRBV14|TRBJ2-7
CASSQGKGSYEQYF
TGTGCCAGCAGCCAAGGGAAGGGATCCTACGAGCAGTACTTC
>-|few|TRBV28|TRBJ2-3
CASSSSALRDTQYF
-
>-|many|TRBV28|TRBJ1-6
CASFAGVRSPLHF
TGTGCCAGCTTTGCCGGGGTGAGGTCACCCCTCCACTTT
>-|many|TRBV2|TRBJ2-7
CASRGGTYEQYF
TGTGCCAGCAGGGGAGGAACCTACGAGCAGTACTTC
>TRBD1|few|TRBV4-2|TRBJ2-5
CASSHGGVGTGAQETQYF
TGTGCCAGCAGCCATGGGGGGGTTGGGACAGGGGCTCAAGAGACCCAGTACTTC
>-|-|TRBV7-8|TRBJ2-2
CASSFLEELFF
TGTGCCAGCAGCTTTCTTGAGGAGCTGTTTTTT
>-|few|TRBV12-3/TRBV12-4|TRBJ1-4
CASSLVGALEKLFF
TGTGCCAGCAGTTTAGTGGGGGCTCTTGAAAAACTGTTTTTT
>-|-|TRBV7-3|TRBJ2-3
CASSLAAGGRSTDTQYF
TGTGCCAGCAGCTTAGCCGCCGGGGGCAGAAGCACAGATACGCAGTATTTT
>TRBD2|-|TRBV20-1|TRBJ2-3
CSARGRALAGGFTDTQYF
TGCAGTGCTAGAGGCCGGGCATTAGCGGGGGGGTTCACAGATACGCAGTATTTT
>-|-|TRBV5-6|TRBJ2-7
CASSFPTETYEQYF
TGTGCCAGCAGCTTTCCGACAGAGACCTACGAGCAGTACTTC
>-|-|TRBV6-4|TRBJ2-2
CASSDWMGTGELFF
TGTGCCAGCAGTGACTGGATGGGGACCGGGGAGCTGTTTTTT
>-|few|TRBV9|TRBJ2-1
CASSVGGAGASSYNEQFF
TGTGCCAGCAGCGTAGGCGGGGCGGGGGCGAGCTCCTACAATGAGCAGTTCTTC
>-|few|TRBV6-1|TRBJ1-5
CASSLQWGNQPQHF
TGTGCCAGCAGTCTCCAGTGGGGCAATCAGCCCCAGCATTTT
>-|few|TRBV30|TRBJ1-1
CAWSRGKDTEAFF
TGTGCCTGGAGTAGGGGTAAGGACACTGAAGCTTTCTTT
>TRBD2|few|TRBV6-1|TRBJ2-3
CASSPTSGISDTQYF
TGTGCCAGCAGTCCGACTAGCGGGATTTCAGATACGCAGTATTTT
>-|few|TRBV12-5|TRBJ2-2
CASGRSGGSGELFF
TGTGCTAGTGGCCGATCTGGGGGAAGCGGGGAGCTGTTTTTT
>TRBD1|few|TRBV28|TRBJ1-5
CASSPRDRRHQPQHF
TGTGCCAGCAGTCCCCGGGACAGGAGACATCAGCCCCAGCATTTT
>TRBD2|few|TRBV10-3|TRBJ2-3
CAISEAISGGKKYTDTQYF
TGTGCCATCAGTGAGGCGATTAGCGGGGGGAAAAAGTACACAGATACGCAGTATTTT
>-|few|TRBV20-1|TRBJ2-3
CSAILHGSLAPDTQYF
TGCAGTGCTATCCTTCACGGGAGCCTGGCCCCAGATACGCAGTATTTT
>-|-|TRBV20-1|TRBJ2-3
CSARTTGMGGTQYF
TGCAGTGCTAGAACGACAGGGATGGGGGGTACGCAGTATTTT
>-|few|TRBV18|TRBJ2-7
CASSRTRVVYEQYF
TGTGCCAGCTCACGAACCAGGGTGGTCTACGAGCAGTACTTC
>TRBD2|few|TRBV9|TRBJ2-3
CASSVATLASGSADTQYF
TGTGCCAGCAGCGTAGCTACGTTGGCTAGCGGGAGTGCAGATACGCAGTATTTT
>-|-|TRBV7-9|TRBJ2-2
CASRREVRTGELFF
TGTGCCAGCAGAAGAGAGGTTCGGACCGGGGAGCTGTTTTTT
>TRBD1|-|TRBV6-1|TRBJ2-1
CASSPTGGPYNEQFF
TGTGCCAGCAGTCCCACAGGGGGCCCCTACAATGAGCAGTTCTTC
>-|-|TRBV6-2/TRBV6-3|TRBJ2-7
CASSPRAYEQYF
TGTGCCAGCAGCCCCCGCGCCTACGAGCAGTACTTC
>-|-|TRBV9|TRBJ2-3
CASSVGDGDGTQYF
TGTGCCAGCAGCGTAGGGGACGGTGATGGTACGCAGTATTTT
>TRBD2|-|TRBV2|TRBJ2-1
CASSSSIGSGGPEFF
TGTGCCAGCAGTTCTTCCATAGGTAGCGGGGGCCCCGAGTTCTTC
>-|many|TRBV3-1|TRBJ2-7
CASSDRGAVSEQYF
TGTGCCAGCAGCGACCGGGGGGCTGTTAGCGAGCAGTACTTC
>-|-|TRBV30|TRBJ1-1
CAWSAGNTEAFF
TGTGCCTGGAGTGCCGGGAACACTGAAGCTTTCTTT
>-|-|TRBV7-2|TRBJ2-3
CASSSYPRDTHTDTQYF
TGTGCCAGCAGCTCCTACCCCCGGGACACTCACACAGATACGCAGTATTTT
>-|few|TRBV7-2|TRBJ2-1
CASSSRGLYNEQFF
TGTGCCAGCAGTTCAAGGGGATTATACAATGAGCAGTTCTTC
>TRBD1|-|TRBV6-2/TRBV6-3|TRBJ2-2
CASSYPTGGKNTGELFF
TGTGCCAGCAGTTACCCCACAGGGGGTAAGAACACCGGGGAGCTGTTTTTT
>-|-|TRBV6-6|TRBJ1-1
CASRKQMNTEAFF
TGTGCCAGCAGGAAACAGATGAACACTGAAGCTTTCTTT
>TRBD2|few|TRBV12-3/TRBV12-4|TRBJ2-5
CASSLEAGRVETQYF
TGTGCCAGCAGTTTAGAGGCAGGGAGGGTAGAGACCCAGTACTTC
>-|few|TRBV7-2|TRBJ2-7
CASSINSWGAEQYF
TGTGCCAGCAGCATCAATAGTTGGGGGGCCGAGCAGTACTTC
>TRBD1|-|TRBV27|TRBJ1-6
CASSGSGTGGRNSPLHF
TGTGCCAGCAGTGGGTCCGGGACAGGGGGCCGTAATTCACCCCTCCACTTT
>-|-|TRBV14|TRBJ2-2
CASRQLENTGELFF
TGTGCCAGCAGGCAACTAGAGAACACCGGGGAGCTGTTTTTT
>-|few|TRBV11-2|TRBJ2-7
CASSLEIARRDYEQYF
TGTGCCAGCAGCTTAGAGATAGCCCGACGGGACTACGAGCAGTACTTC
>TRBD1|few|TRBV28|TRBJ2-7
CASSLPDRGYEQYF
TGTGCCAGCAGTTTACCCGACAGGGGGTACGAGCAGTACTTC
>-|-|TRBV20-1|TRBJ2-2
CSAPGTMNTGELFF
TGCAGTGCCCCCGGGACGATGAACACCGGGGAGCTGTTTTTT
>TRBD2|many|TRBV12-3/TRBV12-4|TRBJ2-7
CASSSTGTSNYEQYF
TGTGCCAGCAGTTCGACCGGGACTAGCAACTACGAGCAGTACTTC
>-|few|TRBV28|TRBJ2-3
CASSSNRRWAGADTQYF
TGTGCCAGCAGTTCGAACCGAAGATGGGCAGGGGCAGATACGCAGTATTTT
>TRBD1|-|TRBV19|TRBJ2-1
CASSIVTGNYNEQFF
TGTGCCAGTAGTATAGTGACAGGGAATTACAATGAGCAGTTCTTC
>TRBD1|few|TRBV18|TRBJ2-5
CASSPDRVWETQYF
TGTGCCAGCTCACCTGACAGGGTCTGGGAGACCCAGTACTTC
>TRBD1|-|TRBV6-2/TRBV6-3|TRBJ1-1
CASSYRIEGAGAKNTEAFF
TGTGCCAGCAGTTACCGAATCGAGGGGGCTGGCGCAAAGAACACTGAAGCTTTCTTT
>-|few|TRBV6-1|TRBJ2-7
CASIGGREQYF
TGTGCCAGCATAGGAGGCCGTGAGCAGTACTTC
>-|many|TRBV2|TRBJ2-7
CASRSQGVGAEQYF
TGTGCCAGCAGAAGCCAGGGAGTAGGGGCCGAGCAGTACTTC
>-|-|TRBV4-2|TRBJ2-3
CASSQMLRGLTDTQYF
TGTGCCAGCAGCCAAATGCTGCGGGGGCTTACAGATACGCAGTATTTT
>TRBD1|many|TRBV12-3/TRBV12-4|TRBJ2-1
CASTRGQGDYNEQFF
TGTGCCAGCACCCGGGGACAGGGGGATTACAATGAGCAGTTCTTC
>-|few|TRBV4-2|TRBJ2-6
CASSPGHRGGSGANVLTF
TGTGCCAGCAGCCCTGGTCACAGGGGAGGATCTGGGGCCAACGTCCTGACTTTC
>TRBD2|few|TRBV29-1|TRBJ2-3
CSVEPGGEDTQYF
TGCAGCGTTGAACCGGGAGGGGAAGATACGCAGTATTTT